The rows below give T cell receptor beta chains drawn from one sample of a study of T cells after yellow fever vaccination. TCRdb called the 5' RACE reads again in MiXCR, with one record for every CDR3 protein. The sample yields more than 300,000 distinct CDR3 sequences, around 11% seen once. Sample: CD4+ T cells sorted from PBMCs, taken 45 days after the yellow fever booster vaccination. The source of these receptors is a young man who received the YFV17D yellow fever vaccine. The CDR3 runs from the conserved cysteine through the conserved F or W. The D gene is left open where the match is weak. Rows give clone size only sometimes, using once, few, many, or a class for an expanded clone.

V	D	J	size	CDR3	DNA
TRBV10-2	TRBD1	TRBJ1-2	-	CASMMQGALLANYGYTF	TGCGCCAGCATGATGCAGGGGGCACTCCTAGCTAACTATGGCTACACCTTC
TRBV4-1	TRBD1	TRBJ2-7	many	CASSQVTGAGYEQYF	TGCGCCAGCAGCCAAGTCACAGGGGCTGGCTACGAGCAGTACTTC
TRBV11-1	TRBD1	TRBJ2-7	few	CASSTYRGSSEQYF	TGTGCCAGCAGCACCTACAGGGGATCGAGCGAGCAGTACTTC
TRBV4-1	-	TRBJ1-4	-	CASSQQHLRGDEKLFF	TGCGCCAGCAGCCAACAACATTTAAGAGGGGATGAAAAACTGTTTTTT
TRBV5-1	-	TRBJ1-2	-	CASRADDYGYTF	TGCGCCTCCCGGGCGGACGACTATGGCTACACCTTC
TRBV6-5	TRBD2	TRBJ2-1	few	CASTGGAPPYNEQFF	TGTGCCAGCACGGGAGGGGCTCCCCCCTACAATGAGCAGTTCTTC
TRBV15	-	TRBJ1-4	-	CATSRDRGSRGKLFF	TGTGCCACCAGCAGAGATCGGGGCAGCAGAGGGAAACTGTTTTTT
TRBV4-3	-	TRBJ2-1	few	CASSQEWAGFNEQFF	TGCGCCAGCAGCCAAGAATGGGCGGGGTTTAATGAGCAGTTCTTC
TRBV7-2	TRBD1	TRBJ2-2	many	CASSSRTGRAGELFF	TGTGCCAGCAGCTCCAGGACAGGGAGAGCTGGGGAGCTGTTTTTT
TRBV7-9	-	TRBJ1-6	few	CASSFLSGTRGRKLNSPLHF	TGTGCCAGCAGCTTTCTGTCAGGGACCAGGGGCCGGAAGTTGAATTCACCCCTCCACTTT
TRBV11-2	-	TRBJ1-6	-	CASRTVRGGAENSPLHF	TGTGCCAGCAGGACAGTCCGGGGGGGGGCTGAAAATTCACCCCTCCACTTT
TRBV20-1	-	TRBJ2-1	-	CSARGQLYSYNEQFF	TGCAGTGCTAGAGGGCAGCTATACTCCTACAATGAGCAGTTCTTC
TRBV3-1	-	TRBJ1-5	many	CASSQDLGQPQHF	TGTGCCAGCAGCCAAGATTTGGGTCAGCCCCAGCATTTT
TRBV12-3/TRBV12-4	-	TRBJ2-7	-	CASSYSSLSYEQYF	TGTGCCAGCAGTTATTCATCACTCTCCTACGAGCAGTACTTC
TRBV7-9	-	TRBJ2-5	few	CASSKDWVQETQYF	TGTGCCAGCAGCAAGGACTGGGTCCAAGAGACCCAGTACTTC
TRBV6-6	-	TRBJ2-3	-	CASSSGQTSRTDTQYF	TGTGCCAGCAGTTCGGGGCAGACGAGTCGCACAGATACGCAGTATTTT
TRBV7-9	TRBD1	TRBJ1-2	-	CASSGGGTGYRYGYTF	TGTGCCAGCAGCGGAGGAGGGACAGGGTATAGGTATGGCTACACCTTC
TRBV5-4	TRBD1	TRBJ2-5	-	CASSRDAGTGETQYF	TGTGCCAGCAGCCGAGACGCCGGGACAGGGGAGACCCAGTACTTC
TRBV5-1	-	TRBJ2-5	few	CASSAGRDGETQYF	TGCGCCAGCAGCGCCGGCCGGGACGGAGAGACCCAGTACTTC
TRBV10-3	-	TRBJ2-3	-	CAITHPGTDTQYF	TGTGCCATCACGCATCCGGGGACAGATACGCAGTATTTT
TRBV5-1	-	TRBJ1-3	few	CARTVNTIYF	TGCGCCAGAACTGTAAACACCATATATTTT
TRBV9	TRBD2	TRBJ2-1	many	CASTDSGGWQFF	TGTGCCAGCACGGATAGCGGGGGTTGGCAGTTCTTC
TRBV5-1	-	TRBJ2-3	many	CASNPQGTTDTQYF	TGCGCCAGCAATCCCCAGGGGACGACAGATACGCAGTATTTT
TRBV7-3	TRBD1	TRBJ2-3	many	CASNGQGSKDTQYF	TGTGCCAGCAACGGACAGGGCAGTAAAGATACGCAGTATTTT
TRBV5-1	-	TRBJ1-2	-	CASSSGSAREDGYTF	TGCGCCAGCAGCTCGGGGTCGGCCAGGGAGGATGGCTACACCTTC
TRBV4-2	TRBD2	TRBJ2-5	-	CASSHGALTSGEETQYF	TGTGCCAGCAGCCACGGGGCGTTGACTAGCGGAGAAGAGACCCAGTACTTC
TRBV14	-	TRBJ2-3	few	CASSQDRGDTQYF	TGTGCCAGCAGCCAAGACCGGGGAGATACGCAGTATTTT
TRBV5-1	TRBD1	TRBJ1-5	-	CASSLGGQGWDQPQHF	TGCGCCAGCAGCTTGGGGGGACAGGGGTGGGATCAGCCCCAGCATTTT
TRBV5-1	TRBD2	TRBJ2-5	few	CASSFAGVAGANQETQYF	TGCGCCAGCAGCTTTGCCGGGGTAGCGGGGGCCAACCAAGAGACCCAGTACTTC
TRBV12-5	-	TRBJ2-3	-	CASGLGQAPYF	TGTGCTAGTGGTTTGGGACAGGCCCCGTATTTT
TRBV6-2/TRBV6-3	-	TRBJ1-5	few	CASSWGGWQPQHF	TGTGCCAGCAGTTGGGGGGGCTGGCAGCCCCAGCATTTT
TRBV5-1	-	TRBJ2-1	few	CASSSSWGVDEQFF	TGCGCCAGCAGCTCTTCTTGGGGGGTTGATGAGCAGTTCTTC
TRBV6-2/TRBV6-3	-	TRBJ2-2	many	CASNFNWNTGELFF	TGTGCCAGCAATTTTAACTGGAACACCGGGGAGCTGTTTTTT
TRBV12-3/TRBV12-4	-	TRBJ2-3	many	CASSSSSSTDTQYF	TGTGCCAGCAGTTCTTCATCTAGCACAGATACGCAGTATTTT
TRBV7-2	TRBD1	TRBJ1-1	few	CASSSRGRDEAFF	TGTGCCAGCAGCTCCAGGGGGAGGGATGAAGCTTTCTTT
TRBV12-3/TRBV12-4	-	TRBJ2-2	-	CASEDYITGELFF	TGTGCCAGCGAAGACTACATCACCGGGGAGCTGTTTTTT
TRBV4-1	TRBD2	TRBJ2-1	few	CASSQDGLWGGGQFF	TGCGCCAGCAGCCAAGATGGGCTTTGGGGGGGAGGGCAGTTCTTC